Reported below is one T cell receptor beta chain. Its specificity is not known. The TCRbeta library was prepared with unique molecular identifiers. TCRdb reprocessed the PCR reads via MiXCR and lists one record per CDR3 protein. The data show hundreds of thousands of distinct CDR3 sequences, approximately 12% seen once. This sample was included in a study of T-cell reconstitution after alpha-beta-depleted transplantation in children. Study-wide findings and caveats: The main origin of T-cell counts and diversity one year after transplant was newly produced T cells.

The germline V gene has CDR1 KGHSH and CDR2 LQKENI. The V end was cut by 0 bases, the J end by 2 bases, with 12 bases between. The CDR3 is made up of 16 amino acids. This TCR came from a male patient younger than 18 who had a stem cell transplant for acute myeloid leukemia, so the T cells may come from the graft donor. Source: PBMCs, mostly from graft donor cells, taken 360 days after TCRalphabeta/CD19-depleted stem cell transplant. The rearrangement links TRBV18 to TRBJ2-3; D ambiguous. The DNA of the CDR3 is TGTGCCAGCTCACCACCCGGAGCTGGGCCCACAGATACGCAGTATTTT. Its protein is CASSPPGAGPTDTQYF. Full variable domain (outside the CDR3, taken from reference TRBV18 and TRBJ2-3): NAGVMQNPRHLVRRRGQEARLRCSPMKGHSHVYWYRQLPEEGLKFMVYLQKENIIDESGMPKERFSAEFPKEGPSILRIQQVVRGDSAAYFCASSPPGAGPTDTQYFGPGTRLTVL.